Presented here are 22 T cell receptor beta chains from one specimen sequenced in a study of blood T cell repertoires in COVID-19. The method was immunoSEQ multiplex PCR; TCRdb's version includes in-frame clones alone and lacks a portion of them. The repertoire holds 50,000 to 70,000 clones, over 75% seen once, with approximately 6.9% in the top ten. The sequenced sample was peripheral blood. Receptors originate from a man aged 55-75 years with active or convalescent COVID-19.

CDR3 amino acids: CASSLESDNSPLHF. CDR3 DNA sequence: TGCGCCAGCAGCTTAGAGAGCGATAATTCACCCCTCCACTTT. J is TRBJ1-6 and V is TRBV5-1, with unresolved D. V shed 2 bases and J shed 5 bases, with 8 bases lying between them. The CDR3 length is 14 residues. Germline lookup yields CDR1 SGHRS and CDR2 YFSETQ.

The chain employs TRBV6-1 and TRBJ2-3; D might be TRBD1 (5 bases). Germline CDR1 MNHNS, CDR2 SASEGT. This CDR3 is 15 amino acids long. Trimming shortened V by 2 bases and J by 0 bases, and 9 bases separated the two germline ends. The CDR3 nucleotides read TGTGCCAGCAGTGAATACGACAGAAGCACAGATACGCAGTATTTT. Residues: CASSEYDRSTDTQYF.

The chain links TRBV14 to TRBJ2-2; TRBD1 is a possible D gene (5 bases). This CDR3 is 16 amino acids long. Germline V gives CDR1 SGHDN, CDR2 FVKESK. Trimming pared 1 base from V and 3 bases from J, leaving 12 bases between. The CDR3 DNA reads as TGTGCCAGCAGCCAAGTCCCCAGGGTAGACACCGGGGAGCTGTTTTTT. Protein product: CASSQVPRVDTGELFF.

CDR3 protein: CASSGTKGNTIYF. Here the CDR3 DNA reads TGTGCCAGCTCCGGGACAAAAGGAAACACCATATATTTT. The rearrangement joins TRBV18 to TRBJ1-3, with a possible D match to TRBD1 (6 bases). V was clipped by 6 bases and J by 4 bases, with 10 bases between them. From germline, CDR1 is KGHSH and CDR2 LQKENI. The CDR3 runs to 13 residues.

The gene calls are TRBV19 and TRBJ1-6, with D possibly being TRBD1 (5 bases). The CDR3 is 15 amino acids. Germline V gene lookup returns CDR1 LNHDA and CDR2 SQIVND (reference sequence). Between the trimmed V and J ends, which lost 3 bases and 13 bases, there was a span of 19 bases. This chain's CDR3 is CASSIPGTTGSPLHF. CDR3 in DNA: TGTGCCAGTAGTATTCCCGGGACTACGGGTTCGCCCCTCCACTTT.

This clone appeared a few times. V gene TRBV30 combines with J gene TRBJ2-4, with 9 bases that match TRBD1. This CDR3 is built from 13 residues. J lost 8 bases, V lost 3 bases, and 5 bases had no gene match. Germline V gives CDR1 GTSNPN, CDR2 SVGIG (reference sequence). CDR3 amino acids: CAWSGTGWDIQYF. The CDR3 nucleotides read TGTGCCTGGAGCGGGACAGGGTGGGACATTCAGTACTTC.

This CDR3 reads CASSQGRSGGYEQYF. The CDR3 DNA reads as TGTGCCAGCAGCCAAGGGAGAAGCGGGGGGTACGAGCAGTACTTC. This sequence joins TRBV3-1 (or the pseudogene TRBV3-2) and TRBJ2-7; TRBD2 matches 9 bases. Germline trimming cut 1 base from V and 4 bases from J; bases unmatched to any gene: 5. The CDR3 runs to 15 residues. Germline assignment: CDR1 LGHDT and CDR2 YNNKEL (reference sequence).

This clone occurred a few times. The genes are TRBV11-2 and TRBJ2-7; D is perhaps TRBD2 (5 bases). This CDR3 has 15 residues. Looked up from germline, CDR1 is SGHAT and CDR2 is FQNNGV. With 1 base removed from V and 3 bases from J, the gap between germline ends came to 13 bases. The CDR3 loop reads CASSLVDRGGYEQYF. DNA for the CDR3: TGTGCCAGCAGCTTAGTGGACCGCGGAGGCTACGAGCAGTACTTC.

The chain has TRBV7-3 and TRBJ2-2, with 8 bases that match TRBD1. Germline CDR1 and CDR2: SGHTA and FQGTGA. The V and J ends lost 4 bases and 1 base, in that order; junction bases with no gene match: 2. The CDR3 is made up of 15 amino acids. As DNA, the CDR3 is TGTGCCAGCAGCTCACAGGGGGTGAACACCGGGGAGCTGTTTTTT. It encodes CASSSQGVNTGELFF. The complete variable domain, with remaining parts taken from reference TRBV7-3 and TRBJ2-2, reads GAGVSQTPSNKVTEKGKYVELRCDPISGHTALYWYRQSLGQGPEFLIYFQGTGAADDSGLPNDRFFAVRPEGSVSTLKIQRTERGDSAVYLCASSSQGVNTGELFFGEGSRLTVL.

This clone has only one observation. The V gene is TRBV27, the J gene TRBJ2-2; tentative D call: TRBD1 (5 bases). V lost 3 bases to trimming and J lost 4 bases, with 15 bases between them. This CDR3 has 16 amino acids. Germline V gene lookup returns CDR1 MNHEY and CDR2 SMNVEV (reference sequence). CDR3 loop: CASSFLGHVGTGELFF. The CDR3 nucleotides are TGTGCCAGCAGTTTTTTAGGACATGTCGGCACCGGGGAGCTGTTTTTT.

The chain joins TRBV30 to TRBJ2-7, with a tentative D call TRBD2 (5 bases). Trimming cost V 0 bases and J 6 bases, with 9 bases left between them. There are 12 residues in the CDR3. The germline V gene has CDR1 GTSNPN and CDR2 SVGIG (reference sequence). The CDR3 DNA reads as TGTGCCTGGAGTGTACGCGGGTTCGAGCAGTACTTC. Encoded protein: CAWSVRGFEQYF.

The V call is TRBV21-1, the J call TRBJ1-1; the table calls TRBD1, which could not be checked here. TRBV21-1 is flagged as a pseudogene. The CDR3 totals 15 residues. CDR3 coding DNA: TGTGCCAGTGGACAGGGGGCACCGCGGGACACTGAAGCTTTCTTT. Protein product: CASGQGAPRDTEAFF.

V is TRBV5-1 and J is TRBJ1-4, with D uncertain. Germline CDR1 is SGHRS and CDR2 is YFSETQ. Trimming cost V 0 bases and J 0 bases, with 6 bases left between them. The CDR3 extends over 15 amino acids. The CDR3 loop reads CASSLDRPTNEKLFF. CDR3 bases: TGCGCCAGCAGCTTGGACAGACCAACTAATGAAAAACTGTTTTTT.

V and J are TRBV2 and TRBJ1-1, with 7 bases fitting TRBD1. This CDR3 is 15 amino acids long. Germline values: CDR1 SNHLY, CDR2 FYNNEI. V trimming: 5 bases; J trimming: 1 base; junction bases outside the gene matches: 7. DNA of the CDR3: TGTGCCAGCAGTTCACACAGGGGCGCGAACACTGAAGCTTTCTTT. It codes for CASSSHRGANTEAFF.

V usage is TRBV6-5 and J usage is TRBJ2-7; 8 bases agree with TRBD1. V lost 3 bases and J lost 3; bases outside the gene matches: 7. CDR1 is MNHEY and CDR2 is SVGAGI in the germline V gene. CDR3 size: 15 residues. The CDR3 loop reads CASSYSGTGVYEQYF. For the CDR3, the DNA is TGTGCCAGCAGTTATTCCGGGACAGGAGTCTACGAGCAGTACTTC.

V gene TRBV29-1 combines with J gene TRBJ1-1; 7 bases match TRBD1. The ends lost 8 bases at V and 0 bases at J; junction bases unmatched: 6. This CDR3 has 13 amino acids. Germline V lookup: CDR1 SQVTM, CDR2 ANQGSEA. The CDR3 region is CSFRQGLNTEAFF. The CDR3 nucleotides read TGCAGCTTCCGACAGGGTTTGAACACTGAAGCTTTCTTT. The variable domain in full, with the rest retrieved from reference TRBV29-1 and TRBJ1-1, is SAVISQKPSRDICQRGTSLTIQCQVDSQVTMMFWYRQQPGQSLTLIATANQGSEATYESGFVIDKFPISRPNLTFSTLTVSNMSPEDSSIYLCSFRQGLNTEAFFGQGTRLTVV.

The genes are TRBV5-6 and TRBJ1-6, with D uncertain. The CDR3 runs to 16 residues. V was cut by 1 base and J by 0 bases, with 8 bases left in between. Looked up from germline, CDR1 is SGHDT and CDR2 is YYEEEE. CDR3 protein: CASSLFSSSYNSPLHF. The CDR3 nucleotides are TGTGCCAGCAGCTTGTTTTCGAGCTCCTATAATTCACCCCTCCACTTT.

The chain has TRBV27 and TRBJ1-5; D remains unclear. CDR1 is MNHEY, CDR2 SMNVEV, per germline (reference sequence). The ends were cut back, 6 bases at V and 4 bases at J, with 7 bases in the middle. This CDR3 region has 12 residues. The CDR3 DNA sequence: TGTGCCAGCAGGGGCCCTAATCAGCCCCAGCATTTT. Residues: CASRGPNQPQHF.

The genes are TRBV11-3 and TRBJ2-1; 7 nucleotides match TRBD1. Germline V gene lookup returns CDR1 SGHNT and CDR2 YENEEA. The length of the CDR3 is 14 residues. V was pared by 1 base and J by 8 bases, with 5 bases of the junction left unmatched. CDR3 region: CASSLGDRADEQFF. CDR3 nucleotide sequence: TGTGCCAGCAGCTTAGGAGACAGGGCCGATGAGCAGTTCTTC.

The chain recombines TRBV21-1 with TRBJ1-6; the table's D call, TRBD1, has no DNA check behind it. TRBV21-1 is recorded as a pseudogene. The CDR3 extends over 14 amino acids. CDR3 DNA sequence: TGTGCCACCCCCAGACCAGGCCATAATTCACCCCTCCACTTT. Translating it yields CATPRPGHNSPLHF.

The genes are TRBV6-1 and TRBJ1-3, with 7 bases lining up with TRBD1. Germline loops: CDR1 MNHNS, CDR2 SASEGT. V gave up 4 bases and J gave up 4 bases; unmatched junction bases: 4. The CDR3 has 14 amino acids. For the CDR3, the DNA is TGTGCCAGCAGTGGCTCGGGACAGGGAAACACCATATATTTT. Protein product: CASSGSGQGNTIYF.

The chain recombines TRBV19 with TRBJ1-5; 10 positions match TRBD1. V dropped 4 bases and J dropped 4; count of bases not matched to a gene: 4. Germline V gene sequence: CDR1 LNHDA, CDR2 SQIVND (reference sequence). This CDR3 is built from 15 residues. CDR3 nucleotides: TGTGCCAGTAGTACCCCGGGACAGGGGAATCAGCCCCAGCATTTT. It codes for CASSTPGQGNQPQHF.